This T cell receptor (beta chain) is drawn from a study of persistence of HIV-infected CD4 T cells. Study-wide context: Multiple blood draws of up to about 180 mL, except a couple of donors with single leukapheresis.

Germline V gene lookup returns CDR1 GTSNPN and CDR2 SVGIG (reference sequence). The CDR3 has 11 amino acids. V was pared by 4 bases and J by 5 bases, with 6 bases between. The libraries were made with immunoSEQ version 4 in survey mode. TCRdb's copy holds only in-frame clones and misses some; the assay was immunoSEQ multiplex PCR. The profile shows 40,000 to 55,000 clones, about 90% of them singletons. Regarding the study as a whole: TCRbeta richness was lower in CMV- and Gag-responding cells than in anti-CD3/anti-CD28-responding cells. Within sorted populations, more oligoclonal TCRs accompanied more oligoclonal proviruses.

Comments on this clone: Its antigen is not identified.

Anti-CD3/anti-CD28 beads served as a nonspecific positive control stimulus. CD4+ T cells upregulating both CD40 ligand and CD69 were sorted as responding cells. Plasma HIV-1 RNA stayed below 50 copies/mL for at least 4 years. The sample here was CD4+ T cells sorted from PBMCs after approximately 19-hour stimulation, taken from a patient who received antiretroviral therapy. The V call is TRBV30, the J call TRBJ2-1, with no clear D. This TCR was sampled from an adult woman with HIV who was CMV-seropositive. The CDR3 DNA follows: TGTGCCTGGACTGGACACAATGAGCAGTTCTTC. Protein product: CAWTGHNEQFF.